The 14 T cell receptor beta chains given below trace back to one sample, sequenced in a study of cytotoxic CD8 clonotypes in ibrutinib-treated CLL. This table comes from immunoSEQ multiplex PCR, and its TCRdb copy is limited to in-frame clones, with some not included. There are approximately 280,000 clones in the sample; around 76% occur only once, and approximately 5.6% lies in the top ten. The source was PBMCs, collected at disease progression, from a patient treated with ibrutinib. Receptor source: a human donor with chronic lymphocytic leukemia.

V gene TRBV27 combines with J gene TRBJ2-7; 8 positions agree with TRBD1. Germline V gives CDR1 MNHEY, CDR2 SMNVEV (reference sequence). The CDR3 loop spans 15 amino acids. V shed 1 base, J shed 2 bases, and the junction held 4 bases outside the gene matches. The CDR3 DNA reads TGTGCCAGCAGTTTATGGGGGACAGGACCCTACGAGCAGTACTTC. Its translation is CASSLWGTGPYEQYF.

The chain joins TRBV9 to TRBJ1-1; D is ambiguous. Deletions cut 4 bases from V and 6 bases from J, with 16 bases between. The CDR3 totals 14 residues. Germline assignment: CDR1 SGDLS and CDR2 YYNGEE. The CDR3 sequence: CASSSGLIGAEAFF. The CDR3 bases are TGTGCCAGCAGCTCAGGCCTCATCGGGGCTGAAGCTTTCTTT.

V usage is TRBV7-2 and J usage is TRBJ2-6; 8 positions match TRBD2. V dropped 4 bases and J dropped 4; count of bases not matched to a gene: 3. The germline V gene encodes CDR1 SGHTA and CDR2 FQGNSA. The CDR3 is 15 amino acids. The CDR3 DNA follows: TGTGCCAGCAGCTCGACTAGCGCCGGGGCCAACGTCCTGACTTTC. Translation gives CASSSTSAGANVLTF.

The rearrangement links TRBV5-1 to TRBJ2-5; no definite D call. Germline CDR1 and CDR2: SGHRS and YFSETQ. V shed 0 bases and J shed 4 bases, with 4 bases lying between them. The CDR3 contains 12 residues. CDR3 sequence: CASSLARETQYF. The DNA of the CDR3 is TGCGCCAGCAGCTTGGCGCGAGAGACCCAGTACTTC.

CDR3: CASSVGGSPNQPQHF. The DNA for the CDR3 is TGTGCCAGCAGCGTAGGAGGTTCCCCTAATCAGCCCCAGCATTTT. V and J are TRBV9 and TRBJ1-5; D is ambiguous. Per the germline V gene, CDR1 is SGDLS and CDR2 is YYNGEE. V lost 0 bases and J lost 4, with 11 bases in between. This CDR3 comprises 15 residues. The full variable domain, with the rest looked up from reference TRBV9 and TRBJ1-5, is DSGVTQTPKHLITATGQRVTLRCSPRSGDLSVYWYQQSLDQGLQFLIQYYNGEERAKGNILERFSAQQFPDLHSELNLSSLELGDSALYFCASSVGGSPNQPQHFGDGTRLSIL.

The V call is TRBV9, the J call TRBJ2-7, with D tentatively TRBD2 (5 bases). Germline CDR1 reads SGDLS; CDR2 reads YYNGEE. The CDR3 length is 14 residues. Trimming shortened V by 0 bases and J by 2 bases, and 9 bases separated the two germline ends. CDR3: CASSVAGETYEQYF. In nucleotides, the CDR3 is TGTGCCAGCAGCGTAGCTGGGGAGACCTACGAGCAGTACTTC.

The V gene is TRBV7-9, the J gene TRBJ2-5; D remains unclear. Germline V gene sequence: CDR1 SEHNR, CDR2 FQNEAQ (reference sequence). V was pared by 3 bases and J by 5 bases, with 13 bases between. The CDR3 sequence is 14 residues long. CDR3 in DNA: TGTGCCAGCAGCTTGGGATCAGGATATGAGACCCAGTACTTC. Its protein is CASSLGSGYETQYF.

J is TRBJ2-5 and V is TRBV5-1; TRBD2 aligns across 12 bases. Losses at the gene ends were 0 bases for V and 4 bases for J; bases not matched to a gene: 10. Germline lookup yields CDR1 SGHRS and CDR2 YFSETQ. This CDR3 contains 18 residues. CDR3 in DNA: TGCGCCAGCAGCTTGGTCTCTAGCGGGAGGGCCGGGTCAGAGACCCAGTACTTC. Its protein product is CASSLVSSGRAGSETQYF.

The chain joins TRBV9 to TRBJ2-3; 12 nucleotides align to TRBD1. This CDR3 is 17 amino acids long. The V gene's germline CDR1 is SGDLS and CDR2 YYNGEE. V was clipped by 4 bases and J by 4 bases; unmatched bases: 10. DNA for the CDR3: TGTGCCAGCAGCTCGATTCGGGGACAGGGGGCCGCAGATACGCAGTATTTT. Its translation: CASSSIRGQGAADTQYF.

V is TRBV10-3 and J is TRBJ2-2, with unresolved D. Germline V gene lookup returns CDR1 ENHRY and CDR2 SYGVKD. CDR3 length equals 13 residues. V was cut by 6 bases and J by 7 bases, with 12 bases left in between. The CDR3 here is CAISFLAVGELFF. DNA of the CDR3: TGTGCCATCAGCTTCTTGGCAGTCGGGGAGCTGTTTTTT.

The chain is built from TRBV7-6 and TRBJ2-5, with TRBD2 matching 7 bases. After removal of 5 bases from V and 2 bases from J, the junction contained 2 bases not matched to a gene. The CDR3 is 13 amino acids. The germline CDR1 and CDR2 sequences are SGHVS and FNYEAQ. The CDR3 spells CASSRGEQETQYF. The CDR3 region has the DNA TGTGCCAGCAGCCGGGGGGAACAAGAGACCCAGTACTTC. The full variable domain, its missing parts supplied by reference TRBV7-6 and TRBJ2-5, is GAGVSQSPRYKVTKRGQDVALRCDPISGHVSLYWYRQALGQGPEFLTYFNYEAQQDKSGLPNDRFSAERPEGSISTLTIQRTEQRDSAMYRCASSRGEQETQYFGPGTRLLVL.

This clone has more than one count but fewer than ten. The chain uses TRBV29-1 and TRBJ2-2; D remains unclear. The CDR3 runs 12 residues. Germline V CDR1 and CDR2: SQVTM, ANQGSEA. V lost 7 bases and J 1 base, leaving 7 bases between the germline ends. The CDR3 bases are TGCAGCGCTACATGGAACACCGGGGAGCTGTTTTTT. Translation gives CSATWNTGELFF.

The gene calls are TRBV9 and TRBJ2-7; D possibly corresponds to TRBD2 (6 bases). CDR3 size: 14 residues. Deletions cut 0 bases from V and 2 bases from J, with 9 bases between. Germline lookup yields CDR1 SGDLS and CDR2 YYNGEE. CDR3 nucleotide sequence: TGTGCCAGCAGCGTAGTTCCGGGGGCCTACGAGCAGTACTTC. This gives the protein CASSVVPGAYEQYF. The whole variable domain, remainder taken from reference TRBV9 and TRBJ2-7, is DSGVTQTPKHLITATGQRVTLRCSPRSGDLSVYWYQQSLDQGLQFLIQYYNGEERAKGNILERFSAQQFPDLHSELNLSSLELGDSALYFCASSVVPGAYEQYFGPGTRLTVT.

J is TRBJ1-4 and V is TRBV19, with 10 nucleotides matching TRBD1. Germline CDR1 is LNHDA and CDR2 is SQIVND (reference sequence). V dropped 4 bases and J dropped 4; count of bases not matched to a gene: 6. The CDR3 is 16 amino acids. The CDR3 sequence is CASSRRQGANNEKLFF. The CDR3 coding sequence is TGTGCCAGTAGTAGAAGACAGGGGGCTAATAATGAAAAACTGTTTTTT.